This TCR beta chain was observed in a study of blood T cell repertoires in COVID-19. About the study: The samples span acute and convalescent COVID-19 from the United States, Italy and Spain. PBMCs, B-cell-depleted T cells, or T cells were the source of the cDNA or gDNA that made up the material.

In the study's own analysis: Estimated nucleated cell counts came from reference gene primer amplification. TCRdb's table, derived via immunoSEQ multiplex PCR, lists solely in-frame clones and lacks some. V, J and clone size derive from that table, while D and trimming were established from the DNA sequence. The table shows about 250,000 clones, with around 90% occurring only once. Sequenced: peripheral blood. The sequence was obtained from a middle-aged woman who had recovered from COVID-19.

The chain's CDR3 is CASSRQRVAQETQYF. The CDR3 nucleotides are TGTGCCAGCAGCCGCCAGCGGGTAGCACAAGAGACCCAGTACTTC. J is TRBJ2-5 and V is TRBV3-1 (or the pseudogene TRBV3-2); a possible D gene is TRBD2 (6 bases). The ends were cut back, 4 bases at V and 2 bases at J, with 14 bases in the middle. The V gene's germline CDR1 is LGHDT and CDR2 YNNKEL (reference sequence). This CDR3 has 15 residues.